Each of the 5 T cell receptor beta chains below was sequenced from the same sample in a study of OX40 agonist ivuxolimab in advanced cancers. The method was immunoSEQ multiplex PCR; TCRdb's version includes in-frame clones alone and lacks a portion of them. This table has about 57,000 clones, more than 80% appearing once. This sample comprised CD4+ or CD8+ T cells sorted from blood, obtained in a trial of the OX40 agonist ivuxolimab. The receptors here all came from an adult with an advanced solid tumor such as melanoma, head and neck, liver or kidney cancer.

The V gene is TRBV19, the J gene TRBJ1-4; 9 nucleotides line up with TRBD1. The CDR3 totals 13 residues. The trim removed 4 bases at V and 15 bases at J, leaving 9 bases unmatched. Germline-derived CDR1 and CDR2 are LNHDA and SQIVND (reference sequence). The CDR3 DNA follows: TGTGCCAGTAGTAGCGCAGGGACAGGGCGGATGTTTTTT. Residues: CASSSAGTGRMFF.

The chain is built from TRBV2 and TRBJ1-2, with a tentative D call TRBD1 (6 bases). Germline values: CDR1 SNHLY, CDR2 FYNNEI. The CDR3 runs to 14 residues. Trimming cost V 8 bases and J 5 bases, with 18 bases left between them. CDR3 DNA sequence: TGTGCCAGCGGGGGAAGTGGACAGCCATATGGCTACACCTTC. Translated, it gives CASGGSGQPYGYTF.

V is TRBV19 and J is TRBJ2-2; 10 bases line up with TRBD2. CDR1 is LNHDA and CDR2 is SQIVND in the germline V gene (reference sequence). The CDR3 spans 19 residues. The V segment lost 5 bases and the J segment 3 bases; nucleotides outside the gene matches: 15. CDR3: CASSPRGSGRARDTGELFF. In DNA form, the CDR3 reads TGTGCCAGTAGTCCCCGGGGGAGCGGGAGGGCCCGCGACACCGGGGAGCTGTTTTTT.

The V gene is TRBV7-6, the J gene TRBJ2-5; possible D gene TRBD2, 7 bases. The DNA end is more similar to TRBJ2-7, so the J call may be wrong. Germline CDR1 reads SGHVS; CDR2 reads FNYEAQ. The CDR3 totals 16 residues. The CDR3 DNA reads TGTGCCAGCAGCCGAGGGGGTGCGGGAGAGGGGTACGAGCAGTACTTC. It translates to CASSRGGAGEGYEQYF.

V and J are TRBV2 and TRBJ1-2, with D possibly matching TRBD1 (5 bases). The V and J ends lost 4 bases and 5 bases respectively, with 11 bases between them. This CDR3 is 13 amino acids long. Germline-derived CDR1 and CDR2 are SNHLY and FYNNEI. CDR3 nucleotides: TGTGCCAGCAGTGGAGGGGAAGTGTATGGCTACACCTTC. Translation gives CASSGGEVYGYTF.